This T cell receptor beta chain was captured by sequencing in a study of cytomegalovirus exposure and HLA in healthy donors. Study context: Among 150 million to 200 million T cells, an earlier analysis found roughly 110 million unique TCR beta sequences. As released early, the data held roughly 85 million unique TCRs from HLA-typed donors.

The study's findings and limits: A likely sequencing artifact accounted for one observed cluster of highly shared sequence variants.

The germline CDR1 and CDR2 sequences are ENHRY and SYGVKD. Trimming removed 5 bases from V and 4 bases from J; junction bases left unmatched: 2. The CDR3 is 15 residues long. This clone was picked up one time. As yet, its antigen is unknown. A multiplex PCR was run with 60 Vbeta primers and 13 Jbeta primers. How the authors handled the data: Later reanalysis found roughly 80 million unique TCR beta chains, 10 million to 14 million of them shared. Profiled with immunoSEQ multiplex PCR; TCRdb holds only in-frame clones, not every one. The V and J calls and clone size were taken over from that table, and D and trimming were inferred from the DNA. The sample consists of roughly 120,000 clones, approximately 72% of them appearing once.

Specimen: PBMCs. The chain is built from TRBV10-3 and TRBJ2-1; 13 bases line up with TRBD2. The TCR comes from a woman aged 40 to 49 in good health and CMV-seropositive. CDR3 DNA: TGTGCCATCAGTAGGACTAGCGGGGGTTACAATGAGCAGTTCTTC. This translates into CAISRTSGGYNEQFF.